Below are 14 T cell receptor beta chains sequenced from a single sample in a study of T cell responses to AZD1222 COVID-19 vaccine. Assay used: immunoSEQ multiplex PCR; TCRdb lists only in-frame clones, some missing. This table holds about 78,000 clones, roughly 85% found once. Sequencing used peripheral blood, obtained on day 0 of AZD1222 vaccination. The receptor set was obtained from an adult in good health.

Turning to this clone: In the same sample, other DNA sequences code for this CDR3. The chain has TRBV5-1 and TRBJ2-2; 7 bases align to TRBD1. CDR3 size: 15 residues. Per the germline V gene, CDR1 is SGHRS and CDR2 is YFSETQ. V was clipped by 0 bases and J by 4 bases; unmatched bases: 3. CDR3 nucleotide sequence: TGCGCCAGCAGCTTGGGACAGGGTGGCACCGGGGAGCTGTTTTTT. Its translation is CASSLGQGGTGELFF.

The V and J genes are TRBV7-2 and TRBJ2-3, with TRBD2 matching 7 bases. The CDR3 has 14 amino acids. Germline V lookup: CDR1 SGHTA, CDR2 FQGNSA. Trimming took 3 bases from V and 6 from J; bases not matched to a gene: 6. CDR3 protein: CASSFGSAGDTQYF. CDR3 DNA: TGTGCCAGCAGCTTCGGTTCAGCGGGGGATACGCAGTATTTT.

CDR3 DNA: TGTGCCAGCAGCGGCCCAGGGGGAGGAGACACCGGGGAGCTGTTTTTT. Protein sequence: CASSGPGGGDTGELFF. The chain is built from TRBV9 and TRBJ2-2; weak D call: TRBD1 (7 bases). This CDR3 is built from 16 residues. Germline CDR1 reads SGDLS; CDR2 reads YYNGEE. V dropped 3 bases and J dropped 3 bases, with 15 bases sitting between them.

This chain connects TRBV5-1 to TRBJ2-3; 8 nucleotides match TRBD2. The CDR3 totals 18 residues. Germline CDR1 and CDR2: SGHRS and YFSETQ. Germline trimming cut 0 bases from V and 0 bases from J; bases unmatched to any gene: 9. The DNA of the CDR3 is TGCGCCAGCAGCTTGGAGGGGGGACTAGGGACTAGCACAGATACGCAGTATTTT. This gives the protein CASSLEGGLGTSTDTQYF. The variable domain in full, with the rest retrieved from reference TRBV5-1 and TRBJ2-3, is KAGVTQTPRYLIKTRGQQVTLSCSPISGHRSVSWYQQTPGQGLQFLFEYFSETQRNKGNFPGRFSGRQFSNSRSEMNVSTLELGDSALYLCASSLEGGLGTSTDTQYFGPGTRLTVL.

This rearrangement joins TRBV6-5 to TRBJ1-3; the match to TRBD1 covers 8 bases. The CDR3 covers 15 residues. J lost 0 bases, V lost 6 bases, and 4 bases had no gene match. CDR1 MNHEY and CDR2 SVGAGI come from the germline V gene. The CDR3 loop reads CASRPTGGSGNTIYF. The CDR3, as DNA: TGTGCCAGCAGACCCACAGGGGGCTCTGGAAACACCATATATTTT.

This clone was counted between two and nine times. This chain joins TRBV7-2 and TRBJ1-3, with 7 bases aligning to TRBD1. Germline-derived CDR1 and CDR2 are SGHTA and FQGNSA. CDR3 length: 15 amino acids. The V segment lost 3 bases and the J segment 4 bases; nucleotides outside the gene matches: 6. In DNA form, the CDR3 reads TGTGCCAGCAGCTTCAACAGGGGAGGCGGAAACACCATATATTTT. Protein: CASSFNRGGGNTIYF. Complete variable domain (other parts from reference TRBV7-2 and TRBJ1-3): GAGVSQSPSNKVTEKGKDVELRCDPISGHTALYWYRQSLGQGLEFLIYFQGNSAPDKSGLPSDRFSAERTGGSVSTLTIQRTQQEDSAVYLCASSFNRGGGNTIYFGEGSWLTVV.

V is TRBV14 and J is TRBJ2-7; tentative D call: TRBD1 (7 bases). V lost 4 bases, J lost 1 base, and 11 bases lay in between. Germline loops: CDR1 SGHDN, CDR2 FVKESK. This CDR3 has 14 residues. CDR3 amino acids: CASSPAGGSYEQYF. CDR3 in DNA: TGTGCCAGCAGCCCAGCAGGGGGGTCCTACGAGCAGTACTTC.

The genes are TRBV27 and TRBJ1-5; D possibly corresponds to TRBD1 (5 bases). Germline CDR1 MNHEY, CDR2 SMNVEV (reference sequence). The CDR3 spans 15 residues. V gave up 2 bases and J gave up 5 bases, with 13 bases separating them. CDR3 bases: TGTGCCAGCAGTTTAACCCACAGGAGAGATCAGCCCCAGCATTTT. Translating gives CASSLTHRRDQPQHF.

V is TRBV20-1 and J is TRBJ2-3, with 7 positions matching TRBD1. This CDR3 comprises 14 residues. Germline-derived CDR1 and CDR2 are DFQATT and SNEGSKA (reference sequence). The junction had 9 bases not matched to a gene; V was cut back by 3 bases and J by 6 bases. The DNA of the CDR3 is TGCAGTGCTAGTCGGCAGGGGGTGGGCGATACGCAGTATTTT. Protein: CSASRQGVGDTQYF.

The V call is TRBV27, the J call TRBJ1-1; the D gene is possibly TRBD1 (5 bases). Per germline, CDR1 MNHEY and CDR2 SMNVEV (reference sequence). This CDR3 has 11 residues. Trimming left V 8 bases short and J 11 bases short, with 15 bases between. CDR3 region: CASSGRRGAFF. The CDR3 DNA reads as TGTGCCAGCTCAGGGCGCCGGGGGGCTTTCTTT.

This clone was found a few times. The chain links TRBV21-1 to TRBJ2-7; the listed D gene, TRBD1, was not tested against the DNA. TRBV21-1 is a listed pseudogene. The CDR3 contains 15 residues. DNA of the CDR3: TGTGCCAGCGATTCCTTGGGACAGCTTTCCTACGAGCAGTACTTC. Its protein product is CASDSLGQLSYEQYF.

The chain links TRBV7-8 to TRBJ2-1; TRBD2 matches at 13 bases. V was pared by 3 bases and J by 7 bases, with 12 bases of the junction left unmatched. This CDR3 is 18 amino acids long. The V gene's germline CDR1 is SGHVS and CDR2 FQNEAQ. The CDR3 is CASSFGPTSGRARNEQFF. The CDR3 nucleotides are TGTGCCAGCAGCTTCGGGCCTACTAGCGGGAGGGCGAGAAATGAGCAGTTCTTC.

The chain links TRBV12-3 or TRBV12-4 to TRBJ1-2; perhaps TRBD1 as D (5 bases). Trimming shortened V by 8 bases and J by 8 bases, and 18 bases separated the two germline ends. The CDR3 totals 13 residues. DNA of the CDR3: TGTGCCAGCGCACGAAGGGGAGTTCGGGGCTACACCTTC. Translated, it gives CASARRGVRGYTF.

This clone was detected a few times. This chain joins TRBV5-1 and TRBJ2-3, with TRBD1 matching 9 bases. The CDR3 consists of 15 residues. CDR1 is SGHRS and CDR2 is YFSETQ in the germline V gene. V shed 0 bases, J shed 3 bases, and the junction held 2 bases outside the gene matches. CDR3 residues: CASSLEDRGTDTQYF. CDR3 DNA sequence: TGCGCCAGCAGCTTGGAGGACAGGGGAACAGATACGCAGTATTTT.